This T cell receptor (beta chain) comes out of a study of cytotoxic CD8 clonotypes in ibrutinib-treated CLL. As for the study in general: The sample average was approximately 280,000 productive templates and 94,082 productive rearrangements. Study-level points and caveats: Elevated clonality accompanied ibrutinib response, with a return toward baseline values at progression. Starting clonality was above that of age-matched healthy donors and tracked circulating CD8+ T-cell counts. Public clonotypes (which were uncommon) either contracted or remained stable on treatment.

The V and J ends lost 4 bases and 0 bases respectively, with 16 bases between them. Germline CDR1 SGHRS, CDR2 YFSETQ. The CDR3 covers 16 residues. Measured with immunoSEQ multiplex PCR; TCRdb has only the in-frame clones, and not every one. The sample holds some 70,000 clones; 90% are singletons and the top ten take around 3.1%. To note about this clone: Antigen unknown.

This chain connects TRBV5-1 to TRBJ1-1, with D hard to call. This sample comprised PBMCs, obtained after 12 months of ibrutinib treatment. This receptor was identified in a human donor with chronic lymphocytic leukemia. The chain's CDR3 is CASSLVVGTMNTEAFF. The CDR3 DNA follows: TGCGCCAGCAGCCTGGTTGTTGGCACCATGAACACTGAAGCTTTCTTT. Using reference TRBV5-1 and TRBJ1-1 for the parts outside the CDR3, the full variable domain is KAGVTQTPRYLIKTRGQQVTLSCSPISGHRSVSWYQQTPGQGLQFLFEYFSETQRNKGNFPGRFSGRQFSNSRSEMNVSTLELGDSALYLCASSLVVGTMNTEAFFGQGTRLTVV.